The sequence of this T cell receptor (beta chain) was determined in a study of T cells in Graves' hyperthyroidism and ophthalmopathy. Study-wide findings and caveats: Expanded thyroid clonotypes (above 0.001) were mostly also found in blood.

CDR1 and CDR2 from the germline V gene are SGHAT and FQNNGV. V gave up 4 bases and J gave up 2 bases; unmatched junction bases: 10. The CDR3 has 17 amino acids. A word on this clonotype: Its antigen is as yet unknown.

The TCR beta CDR3 regions underwent amplification using RNA transcripts as the source. The HTBI primer set was used in a first-round RT-PCR of the TCR CDR3. TCRdb processed the multiplex PCR reads anew with MiXCR; each CDR3 protein has one entry. The sample contains approximately 400,000 distinct CDR3 sequences, around 14% of which appear only once. The chain recombines TRBV11-2 with TRBJ2-1; the match to TRBD2 covers 8 bases. Input material: blood. The source of this sequence is a woman aged 55-69 years with Graves' hyperthyroidism. Here the CDR3 DNA reads TGTGCCAGCAGCTCCTTAGGGGGGCGGGGGGCCTACAATGAGCAGTTCTTC. Residues: CASSSLGGRGAYNEQFF.